These 5 T cell receptor beta chains were all obtained from the same sample, sequenced in a study of blood T cell repertoires in COVID-19. The table came from immunoSEQ multiplex PCR; TCRdb's copy has only in-frame clones and leaves some out. The data contain some 90,000 clones, about 83% of them singletons. Input material: peripheral blood. These receptors all stem from a human donor in a cohort sampled during active COVID-19.

The genes are TRBV7-9 and TRBJ2-5; TRBD2 matches 9 bases. The trim removed 3 bases at V and 0 bases at J, leaving 8 bases unmatched. The CDR3 has 17 amino acids. CDR1 and CDR2 from the germline V gene are SEHNR and FQNEAQ (reference sequence). The CDR3 here is CASSLGLAIGYQETQYF. For the CDR3, the DNA is TGTGCCAGCAGCTTGGGACTAGCCATAGGCTACCAAGAGACCCAGTACTTC.

This chain uses TRBV27 with TRBJ2-3; 11 bases match TRBD2. This CDR3 comprises 18 residues. Unmatched junction bases numbered 8, after V lost 3 bases and J lost 0 bases. In germline, CDR1 is MNHEY, CDR2 SMNVEV (reference sequence). This chain's CDR3 is CASSFLASGRTSTDTQYF. The CDR3, as DNA: TGTGCCAGCAGTTTTTTGGCTAGCGGGAGGACCAGCACAGATACGCAGTATTTT.

J is TRBJ2-5 and V is TRBV15; no clear D. V was clipped by 3 bases and J by 3 bases, with 5 bases between them. The CDR3 sequence is 12 residues long. In germline, CDR1 is LNHNV, CDR2 YYDKDF (reference sequence). This CDR3 is CATSRLEETQYF. In DNA, the CDR3 is TGTGCCACCAGCAGGCTAGAAGAGACCCAGTACTTC.

This chain joins TRBV4-1 and TRBJ2-1, with D maybe TRBD2 (6 bases). The V gene's germline CDR1 is MGHRA and CDR2 YSYEKL. CDR3 length: 16 residues. Trimming stripped 4 bases from V and 0 bases from J, with 13 bases between. This CDR3 reads CASSRDSGSSYNEQFF. The CDR3 bases are TGCGCCAGCAGCCGAGATAGCGGTAGCTCCTACAATGAGCAGTTCTTC.

V is TRBV25-1 and J is TRBJ1-5; maybe TRBD1 (6 bases). This CDR3 region has 14 residues. Germline V gene sequence: CDR1 MGHDK, CDR2 SYGVNS. V lost 0 bases, J lost 9 bases, and 12 bases lay in between. CDR3 amino acids: CASSEYGQSGPQHF. In nucleotides, the CDR3 is TGTGCCAGCAGTGAATATGGACAGTCAGGGCCCCAGCATTTT.